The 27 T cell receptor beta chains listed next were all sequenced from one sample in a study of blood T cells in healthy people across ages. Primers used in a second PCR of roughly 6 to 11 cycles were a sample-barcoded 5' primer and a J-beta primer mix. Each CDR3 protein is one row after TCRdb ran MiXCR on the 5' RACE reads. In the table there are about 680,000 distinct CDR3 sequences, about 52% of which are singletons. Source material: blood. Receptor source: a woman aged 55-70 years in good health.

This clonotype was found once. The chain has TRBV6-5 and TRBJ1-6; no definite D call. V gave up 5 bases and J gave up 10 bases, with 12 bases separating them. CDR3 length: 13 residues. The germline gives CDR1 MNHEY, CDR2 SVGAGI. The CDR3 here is CASSSRRESPLHF. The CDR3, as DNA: TGTGCCAGCAGTAGCAGGAGGGAATCACCCCTCCACTTT.

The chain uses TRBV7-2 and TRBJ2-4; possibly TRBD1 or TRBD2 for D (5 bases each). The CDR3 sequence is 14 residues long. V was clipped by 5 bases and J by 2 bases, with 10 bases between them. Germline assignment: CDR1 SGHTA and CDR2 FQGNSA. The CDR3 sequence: CASSLGTSKNIQYF. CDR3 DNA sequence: TGTGCCAGCAGCCTTGGGACGTCCAAAAACATTCAGTACTTC.

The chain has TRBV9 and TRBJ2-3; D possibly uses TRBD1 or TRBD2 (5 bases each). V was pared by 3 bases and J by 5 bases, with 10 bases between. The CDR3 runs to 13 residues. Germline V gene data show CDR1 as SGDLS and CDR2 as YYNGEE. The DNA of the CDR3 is TGTGCCAGCAGCGCGGGGACCCAAGATACGCAGTATTTT. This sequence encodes CASSAGTQDTQYF.

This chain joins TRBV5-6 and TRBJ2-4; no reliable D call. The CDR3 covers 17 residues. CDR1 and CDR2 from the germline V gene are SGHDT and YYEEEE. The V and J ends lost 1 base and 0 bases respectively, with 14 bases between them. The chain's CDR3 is CASSLLMPALAKNIQYF. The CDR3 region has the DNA TGTGCCAGCAGCTTGTTGATGCCGGCCCTAGCCAAAAACATTCAGTACTTC.

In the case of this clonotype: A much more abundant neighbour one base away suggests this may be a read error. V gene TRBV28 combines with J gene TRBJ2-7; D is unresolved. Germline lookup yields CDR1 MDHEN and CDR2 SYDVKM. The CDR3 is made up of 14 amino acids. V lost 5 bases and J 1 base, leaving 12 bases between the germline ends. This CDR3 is CASSVRDISYEQYF. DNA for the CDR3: TGTGCCAGCAGTGTACGCGACATATCCTACGAGCAGTACTTC. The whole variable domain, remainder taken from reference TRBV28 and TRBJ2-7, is DVKVTQSSRYLVKRTGEKVFLECVQDMDHENMFWYRQDPGLGLRLIYFSYDVKMKEKGDIPEGYSVSREKKERFSLILESASTNQTSMYLCASSVRDISYEQYFGPGTRLTVT.

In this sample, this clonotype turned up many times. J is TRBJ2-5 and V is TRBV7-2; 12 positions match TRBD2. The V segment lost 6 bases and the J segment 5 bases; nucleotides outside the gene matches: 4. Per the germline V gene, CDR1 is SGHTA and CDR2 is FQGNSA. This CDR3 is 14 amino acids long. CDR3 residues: CASSRTSGKETQYF. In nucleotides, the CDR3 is TGTGCCAGCAGTCGGACTAGCGGGAAGGAGACCCAGTACTTC.

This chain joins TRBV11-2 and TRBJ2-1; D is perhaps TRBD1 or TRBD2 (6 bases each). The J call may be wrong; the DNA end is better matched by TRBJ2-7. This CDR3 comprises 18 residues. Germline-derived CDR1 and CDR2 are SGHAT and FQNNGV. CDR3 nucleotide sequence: TGTGCCAGCAGCCGTATCCACAGGGACTGGAGCTCCTACAATGAGCAGTACTTC. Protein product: CASSRIHRDWSSYNEQYF.

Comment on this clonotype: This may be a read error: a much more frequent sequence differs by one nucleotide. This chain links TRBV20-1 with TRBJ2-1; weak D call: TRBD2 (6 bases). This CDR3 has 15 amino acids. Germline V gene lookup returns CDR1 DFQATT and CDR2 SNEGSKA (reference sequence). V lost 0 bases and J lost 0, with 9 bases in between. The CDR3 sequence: CSARDRGGSYNEQFF. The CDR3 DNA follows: TGCAGTGCTAGAGATCGGGGAGGCTCCTACAATGAGCAGTTCTTC.

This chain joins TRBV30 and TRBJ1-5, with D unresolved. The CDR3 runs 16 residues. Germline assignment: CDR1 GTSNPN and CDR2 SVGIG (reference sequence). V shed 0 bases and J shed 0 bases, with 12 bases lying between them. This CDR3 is CAWSVGRAVSNQPQHF. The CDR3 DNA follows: TGTGCCTGGAGTGTCGGGCGGGCGGTTAGCAATCAGCCCCAGCATTTT.

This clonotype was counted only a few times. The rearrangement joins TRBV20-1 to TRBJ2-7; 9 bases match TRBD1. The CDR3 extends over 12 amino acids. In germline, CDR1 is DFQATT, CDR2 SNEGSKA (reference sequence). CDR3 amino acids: CKAGTGNYEQYF. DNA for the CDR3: TGCAAAGCCGGGACAGGGAACTACGAGCAGTACTTC.

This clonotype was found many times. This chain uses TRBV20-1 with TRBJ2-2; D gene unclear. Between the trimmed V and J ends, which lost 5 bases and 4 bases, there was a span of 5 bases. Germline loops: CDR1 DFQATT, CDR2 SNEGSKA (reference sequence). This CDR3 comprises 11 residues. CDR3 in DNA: TGCAGTGCTGGACGCACCGGGGAGCTGTTTTTT. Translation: CSAGRTGELFF.

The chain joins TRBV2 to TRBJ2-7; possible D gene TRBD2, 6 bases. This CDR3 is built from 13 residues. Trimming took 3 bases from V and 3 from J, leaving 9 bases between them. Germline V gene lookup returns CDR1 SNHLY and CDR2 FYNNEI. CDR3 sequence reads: CASSEGSGYEQYF. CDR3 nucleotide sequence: TGTGCCAGCAGTGAGGGTAGCGGCTACGAGCAGTACTTC.

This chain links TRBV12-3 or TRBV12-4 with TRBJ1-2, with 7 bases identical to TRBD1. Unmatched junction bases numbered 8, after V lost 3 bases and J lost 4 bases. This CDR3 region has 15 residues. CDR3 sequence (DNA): TGTGCCAGCAGTTTGTATTCTCGGACAGGCTATGGCTACACCTTC. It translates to CASSLYSRTGYGYTF.

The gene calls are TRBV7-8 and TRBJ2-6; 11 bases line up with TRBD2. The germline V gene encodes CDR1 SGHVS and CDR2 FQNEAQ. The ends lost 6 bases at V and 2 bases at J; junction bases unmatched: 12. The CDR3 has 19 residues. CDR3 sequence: CASRTASTSGRAGANVLTF. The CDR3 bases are TGTGCCAGCAGAACGGCCTCAACTAGCGGGAGAGCTGGGGCCAACGTCCTGACTTTC.

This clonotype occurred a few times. CDR3 residues: CASSAAQRGTDTQYF. In DNA form, the CDR3 reads TGTGCCAGCAGTGCGGCCCAGAGGGGCACAGATACGCAGTATTTT. This chain links TRBV6-1 with TRBJ2-3; D is possibly TRBD2 (5 bases). The germline CDR1 and CDR2 sequences are MNHNS and SASEGT. CDR3 size: 15 residues. Trimming stripped 4 bases from V and 1 base from J, with 12 bases between.

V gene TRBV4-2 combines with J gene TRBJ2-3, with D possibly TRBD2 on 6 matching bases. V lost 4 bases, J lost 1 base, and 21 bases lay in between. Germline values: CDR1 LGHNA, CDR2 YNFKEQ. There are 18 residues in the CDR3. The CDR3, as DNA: TGTGCCAGCAGCCCACCCTGGAGTATGGGGGAGGGCACAGATACGCAGTATTTT. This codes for CASSPPWSMGEGTDTQYF.

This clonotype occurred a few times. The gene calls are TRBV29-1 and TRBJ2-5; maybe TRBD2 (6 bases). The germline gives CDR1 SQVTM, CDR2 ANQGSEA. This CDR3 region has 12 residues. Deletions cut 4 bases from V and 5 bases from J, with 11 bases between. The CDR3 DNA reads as TGCAGCGTTGCAAATGGGGGGGAGACCCAGTACTTC. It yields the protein CSVANGGETQYF.

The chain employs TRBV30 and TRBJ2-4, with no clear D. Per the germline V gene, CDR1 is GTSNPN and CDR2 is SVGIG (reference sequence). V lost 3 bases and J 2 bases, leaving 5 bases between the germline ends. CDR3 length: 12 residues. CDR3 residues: CAWRGTKNIQYF. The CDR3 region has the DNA TGTGCCTGGAGGGGAACCAAAAACATTCAGTACTTC.

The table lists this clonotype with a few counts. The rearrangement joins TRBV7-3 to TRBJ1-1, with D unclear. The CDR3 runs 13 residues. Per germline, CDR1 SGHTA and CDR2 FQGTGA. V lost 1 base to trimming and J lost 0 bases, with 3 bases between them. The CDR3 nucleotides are TGTGCCAGCAGCTTAATCCTGAACACTGAAGCTTTCTTT. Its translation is CASSLILNTEAFF.

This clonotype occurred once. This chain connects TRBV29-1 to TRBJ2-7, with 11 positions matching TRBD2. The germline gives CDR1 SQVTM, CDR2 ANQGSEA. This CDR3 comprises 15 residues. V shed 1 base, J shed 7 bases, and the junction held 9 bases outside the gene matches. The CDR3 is CSVEGRKLAGDEQYF. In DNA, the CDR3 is TGCAGCGTTGAAGGGCGGAAACTAGCGGGAGATGAGCAGTACTTC.

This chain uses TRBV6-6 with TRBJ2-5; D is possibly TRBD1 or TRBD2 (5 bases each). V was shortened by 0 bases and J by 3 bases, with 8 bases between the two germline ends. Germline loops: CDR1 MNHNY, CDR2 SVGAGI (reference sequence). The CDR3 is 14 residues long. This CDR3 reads CASSYSGEKETQYF. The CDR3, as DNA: TGTGCCAGCAGTTACTCGGGGGAGAAAGAGACCCAGTACTTC.

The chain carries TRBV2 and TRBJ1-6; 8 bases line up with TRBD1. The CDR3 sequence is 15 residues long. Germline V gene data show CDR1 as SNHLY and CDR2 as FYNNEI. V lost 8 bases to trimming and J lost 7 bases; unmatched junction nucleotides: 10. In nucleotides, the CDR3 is TGTGCCAGCGAATCCCTTGGACAGGGAAATTCACCCCTCCACTTT. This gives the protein CASESLGQGNSPLHF.

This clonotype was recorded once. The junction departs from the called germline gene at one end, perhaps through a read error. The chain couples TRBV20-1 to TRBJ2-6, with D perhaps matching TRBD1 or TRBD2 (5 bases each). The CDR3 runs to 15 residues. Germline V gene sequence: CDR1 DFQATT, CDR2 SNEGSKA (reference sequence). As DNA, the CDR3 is TGCAGTGCTAGCGGCAGAGGGTCTGGGGCCAACGCCCTGACTTTC. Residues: CSASGRGSGANALTF.

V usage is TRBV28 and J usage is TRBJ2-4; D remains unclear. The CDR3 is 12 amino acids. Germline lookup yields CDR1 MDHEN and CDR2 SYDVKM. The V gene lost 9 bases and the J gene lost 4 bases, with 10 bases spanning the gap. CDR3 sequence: CASFGRKNIQYF. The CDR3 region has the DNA TGTGCCAGTTTCGGACGGAAAAACATTCAGTACTTC.

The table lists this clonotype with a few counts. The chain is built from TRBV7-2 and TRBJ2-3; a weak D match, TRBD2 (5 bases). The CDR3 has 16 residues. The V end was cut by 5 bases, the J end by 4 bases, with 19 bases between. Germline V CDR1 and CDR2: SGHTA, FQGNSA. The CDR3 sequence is CASSPQLVISPDTQYF. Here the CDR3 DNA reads TGTGCCAGCAGCCCCCAACTAGTTATCTCACCAGATACGCAGTATTTT.

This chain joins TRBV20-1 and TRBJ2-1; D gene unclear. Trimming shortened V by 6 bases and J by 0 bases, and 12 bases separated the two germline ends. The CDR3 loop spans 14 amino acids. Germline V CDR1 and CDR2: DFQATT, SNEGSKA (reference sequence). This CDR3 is CSAQIAGSYNEQFF. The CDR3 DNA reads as TGCAGTGCCCAAATCGCCGGCTCCTACAATGAGCAGTTCTTC.

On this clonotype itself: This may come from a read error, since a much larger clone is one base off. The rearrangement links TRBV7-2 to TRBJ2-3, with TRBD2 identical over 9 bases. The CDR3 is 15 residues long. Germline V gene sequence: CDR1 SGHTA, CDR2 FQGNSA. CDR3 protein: CASGLGLAGTDTQYF. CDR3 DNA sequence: TGTGCCAGCGGCTTAGGGCTAGCGGGAACAGATACGCAGTATTTT.